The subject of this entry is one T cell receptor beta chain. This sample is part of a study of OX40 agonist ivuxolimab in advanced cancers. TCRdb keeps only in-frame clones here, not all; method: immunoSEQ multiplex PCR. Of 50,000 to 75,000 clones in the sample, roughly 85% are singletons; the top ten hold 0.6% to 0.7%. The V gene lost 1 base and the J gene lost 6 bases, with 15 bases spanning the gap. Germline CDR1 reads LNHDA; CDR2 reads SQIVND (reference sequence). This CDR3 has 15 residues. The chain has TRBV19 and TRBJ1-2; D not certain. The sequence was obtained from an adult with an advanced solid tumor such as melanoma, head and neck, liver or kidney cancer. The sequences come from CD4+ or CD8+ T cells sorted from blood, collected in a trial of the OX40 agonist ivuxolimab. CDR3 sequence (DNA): TGTGCCAGTAGTATAGGAAACAGTGCTATAGATGGCTACACCTTC. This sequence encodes CASSIGNSAIDGYTF.